Each of the 6 T cell receptor beta chains below was sequenced from the same sample in a study of cytomegalovirus exposure and HLA in healthy donors. Primers for the PCR totalled 60 Vbeta and 13 Jbeta. Assay used: immunoSEQ multiplex PCR; TCRdb lists only in-frame clones, some missing. The sample includes roughly 80,000 clones, 65% to 70% seen only once; the top ten take approximately 7%. Sequenced material: PBMCs. These receptors were obtained from a woman aged 45-65 years in good health and CMV-seropositive.

Only a few counts were recorded for this clone. The chain recombines TRBV5-5 with TRBJ2-3; 10 positions agree with TRBD2. After removal of 0 bases from V and 1 base from J, the junction contained 8 bases not matched to a gene. This CDR3 region has 18 residues. In germline, CDR1 is SGHKS, CDR2 YYEKEE (reference sequence). The CDR3 loop is CASSLVSGGAPGTDTQYF. The CDR3 coding sequence is TGTGCCAGCAGCTTGGTCAGCGGGGGGGCCCCGGGCACAGATACGCAGTATTTT.

The genes are TRBV7-2 and TRBJ1-4, with D perhaps matching TRBD1 (6 bases). The ends were cut back, 5 bases at V and 7 bases at J, with 11 bases in the middle. The CDR3 totals 13 residues. In germline, CDR1 is SGHTA, CDR2 FQGNSA. CDR3 sequence: CASSNRAGEKLFF. The DNA for the CDR3 is TGTGCCAGCAGCAACAGGGCCGGTGAAAAACTGTTTTTT.

The rearrangement uses TRBV7-2 and TRBJ2-5, with D unclear. V lost 9 bases, J lost 4 bases, and 15 bases lay in between. Germline assignment: CDR1 SGHTA and CDR2 FQGNSA. This CDR3 spans 13 amino acids. The CDR3 protein is CASSAHPGETQYF. In nucleotides, the CDR3 is TGTGCCAGTTCTGCGCATCCGGGAGAGACCCAGTACTTC.

This clone has a handful of counts. The V gene is TRBV5-1, the J gene TRBJ1-2; TRBD1 aligns across 7 bases. This CDR3 is built from 14 residues. Germline V gene data show CDR1 as SGHRS and CDR2 as YFSETQ. J lost 1 base, V lost 0 bases, and 0 bases had no gene match. In DNA form, the CDR3 reads TGCGCCAGCAGCTTGGACAGGGGTAACTATGGCTACACCTTC. It specifies CASSLDRGNYGYTF.

The chain combines TRBV28 with TRBJ2-7, with 8 bases identical to TRBD2. The V gene end was trimmed by 6 bases and the J gene end by 0 bases; junction bases not matched to a gene: 7. CDR3 length: 15 amino acids. CDR1 and CDR2 (germline): MDHEN, SYDVKM. CDR3 in amino acids: CASSPPGGISYEQYF. The CDR3 coding sequence is TGTGCCAGCAGCCCTCCGGGGGGGATCTCCTACGAGCAGTACTTC.

V and J are TRBV6-1 and TRBJ1-5, with D perhaps matching TRBD1 (5 bases). CDR1 and CDR2 (germline): MNHNS, SASEGT. This CDR3 is built from 13 residues. V dropped 11 bases and J dropped 5 bases, with 16 bases sitting between them. In DNA form, the CDR3 reads TGTGCCTTCGGAGCGGGGGAAGATCAGCCCCAGCATTTT. Translation gives CAFGAGEDQPQHF.